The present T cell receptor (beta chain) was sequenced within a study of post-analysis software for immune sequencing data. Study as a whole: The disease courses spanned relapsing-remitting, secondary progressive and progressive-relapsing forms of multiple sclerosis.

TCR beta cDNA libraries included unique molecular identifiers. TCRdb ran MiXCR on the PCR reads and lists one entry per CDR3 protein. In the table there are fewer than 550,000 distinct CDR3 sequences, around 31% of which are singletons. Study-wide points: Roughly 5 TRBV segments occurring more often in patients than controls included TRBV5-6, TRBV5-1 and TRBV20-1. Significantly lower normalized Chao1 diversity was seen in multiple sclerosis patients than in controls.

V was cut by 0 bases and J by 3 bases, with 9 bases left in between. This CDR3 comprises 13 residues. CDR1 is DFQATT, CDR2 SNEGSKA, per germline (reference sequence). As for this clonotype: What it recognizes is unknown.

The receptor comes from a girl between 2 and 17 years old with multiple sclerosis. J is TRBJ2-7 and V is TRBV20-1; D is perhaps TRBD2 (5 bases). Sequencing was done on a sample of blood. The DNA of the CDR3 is TGCAGTGCTAGAGAAGAGGGTGACTACGAGCAGTACTTC. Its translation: CSAREEGDYEQYF.